This T cell receptor (beta chain) was identified during a study of CD8 T cells in Susac syndrome. Healthy donors formed controls matched for age and sex. RNA amounts of about 0.5 to 1 ug underwent reverse transcription with random hexamers. TCRdb fed the immunoSEQ multiplex PCR reads into MiXCR, producing one record per CDR3 protein. The data contain over 95,000 distinct CDR3 sequences, around nine tenths of them singletons. Germline V gene lookup returns CDR1 SQVTM and CDR2 ANQGSEA. This CDR3 has 12 amino acids. The V end was cut by 6 bases, the J end by 1 base, with 9 bases between. This chain links TRBV29-1 with TRBJ1-1, with D unresolved. Source material: CD4+ T cells from PBMCs. The source is a human donor in good health. The DNA for the CDR3 is TGCAGCGTCCGAAGGGAGAACACTGAAGCTTTCTTT. Translating it yields CSVRRENTEAFF. The whole variable domain, remainder taken from reference TRBV29-1 and TRBJ1-1, is SAVISQKPSRDICQRGTSLTIQCQVDSQVTMMFWYRQQPGQSLTLIATANQGSEATYESGFVIDKFPISRPNLTFSTLTVSNMSPEDSSIYLCSVRRENTEAFFGQGTRLTVV.